A single count supports the clone carrying this T cell receptor beta chain. Per the germline V gene, CDR1 is SQVTM and CDR2 is ANQGSEA. The CDR3 extends over 13 amino acids. J was trimmed by 6 bases and V by 4 bases; bases with no gene match: 5. Those who participated ranged in age from roughly 18 to 89 years and resided in 20 to 30 US areas. Assignments of participants to cohorts depended upon their own reported clinical history. The source of the sample is a study of blood T cell repertoires in COVID-19. Study-level information: From the United States, Italy and Spain came samples of acute and convalescent COVID-19.

The assay was immunoSEQ multiplex PCR, and TCRdb's table has in-frame clones only and misses some. The table lists about 330,000 clones, 92% of them singletons, with roughly 18% in the top ten. The V and J genes are TRBV29-1 and TRBJ2-7, with 11 bases aligning to TRBD2. The source material was PBMCs or T cells enriched from blood (not recorded which). The sequence was collected from a woman aged 30 to 39 who had recovered from COVID-19. The CDR3 loop is CSVVSLAGGEQYF. The CDR3, as DNA: TGCAGCGTTGTTAGTCTAGCGGGAGGCGAGCAGTACTTC.